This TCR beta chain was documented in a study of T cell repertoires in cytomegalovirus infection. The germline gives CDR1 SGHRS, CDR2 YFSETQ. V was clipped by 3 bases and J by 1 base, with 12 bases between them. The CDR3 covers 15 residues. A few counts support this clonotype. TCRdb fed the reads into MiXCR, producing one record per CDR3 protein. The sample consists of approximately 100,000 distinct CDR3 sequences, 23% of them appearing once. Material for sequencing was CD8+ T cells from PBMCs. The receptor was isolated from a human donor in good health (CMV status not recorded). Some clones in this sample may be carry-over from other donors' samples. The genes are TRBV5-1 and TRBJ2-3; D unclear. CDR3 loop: CASSSEGGGTDTQYF. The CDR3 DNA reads TGCGCCAGCAGCTCCGAAGGCGGAGGCACAGATACGCAGTATTTT.